Detailed here is one T cell receptor beta chain. The antigen is unknown. Each TCR beta cDNA library carried unique molecular identifiers. Roughly 0.5 million cDNA molecules were obtained from roughly 0.93 to 9.6 million T cells. Each CDR3 protein gets one entry after TCRdb re-called the PCR reads with MiXCR. Altogether about 770,000 distinct CDR3 sequences are present, just over 45% being singletons, with the ten largest covering over 4.5%. Germline lookup yields CDR1 GTSNPN and CDR2 SVGIG (reference sequence). The junction had 3 bases not matched to a gene; V was cut back by 2 bases and J by 2 bases. This CDR3 is 15 amino acids long. The data originate from a study of post-analysis software for immune sequencing data. Study details: Patients with relapsing-remitting, secondary progressive and progressive-relapsing multiple sclerosis courses were all represented.

The study, taken as a whole, reports: When compared against controls, multiple sclerosis patients showed significantly lower normalized Chao1 diversity. TRBV5-6, TRBV5-1 and TRBV20-1 were among roughly five TRBV segments more frequent in patients than controls. Strong same-batch co-clustering of samples appeared with F measure clustering.

The chain has TRBV30 and TRBJ2-6; TRBD1 matches 7 bases. Sample: blood. The sequence was collected from a girl under 18 with multiple sclerosis. The CDR3: CAWSNDRAGANVLTF. CDR3 coding DNA: TGTGCCTGGAGTAACGACAGGGCTGGGGCCAACGTCCTGACTTTC.